A selection of T cell receptor beta chains follows, all from one sample in a study of blood T cell repertoires in COVID-19. Repertoires were generated with immunoSEQ multiplex PCR, while TCRdb's copy carries only in-frame clones and drops some. The repertoire consists of roughly 250,000 clones, with about 85% occurring once and the leading ten covering about 3%. The sample taken for sequencing was PBMCs or T cells enriched from blood (not recorded which). The receptors here all came from a woman in her forties or fifties who had recovered from COVID-19. Each CDR3 is given with its conserved first and last residue. Clone sizes are given selectively: once, few, many, or a class where the clone is expanded.

V	J	size	CDR3
TRBV14	TRBJ2-4	.	CASSLGTSGLAKNIQYF
TRBV4-3	TRBJ2-5	.	CASSQDRAYETQYF
TRBV10-3	TRBJ1-5	.	CAISESGGNQPQHF
TRBV7-2	TRBJ1-5	.	CASSFLRQGQPQHF
TRBV4-2	TRBJ1-5	once	CASSQGGQGDQPQHF
TRBV28	TRBJ1-4	.	CASNPTGINEKLFF
TRBV20-1	TRBJ2-7	.	CSARAGGEQYF
TRBV7-2	TRBJ2-7	.	CASSPGYEQYF
TRBV12-5	TRBJ2-2	.	CASGQTIANTGELFF
TRBV7-3	TRBJ2-2	.	CASRLGQGNTGELFF
TRBV28	TRBJ2-1	.	CASRDSTYNEQFF
TRBV27	TRBJ1-1	few	CASSRTPNTEAFF
TRBV19	TRBJ1-5	.	CASINRQGGRPQHF
TRBV20-1	TRBJ1-5	.	CSASGLYSNQPQHF
TRBV30	TRBJ1-1	.	CAWIEQVQNTEAFF
TRBV12-2	TRBJ2-5	.	CPEGYLADQETQYF
TRBV19	TRBJ2-1	.	CASSILRQEEQFF
TRBV19	TRBJ1-3	.	CASSPRDRAGNTIYF
TRBV19	TRBJ1-1	.	CASSMIAAVNTEAFF
TRBV21-1	TRBJ2-7	.	CASSHIAGSYSNF
TRBV28	TRBJ2-5	.	CASRGPGLADQETQYF
TRBV14	TRBJ1-1	.	CASSRGVNTEAFF
TRBV7-9	TRBJ2-1	.	CASTTAAREVNEQFF
TRBV9	TRBJ2-3	.	CASSRTRTDTQYF
TRBV18	TRBJ1-2	few	CASSQDKNYGYTF
TRBV5-4	TRBJ2-1	.	CASSATSGRASEQFF
TRBV2	TRBJ2-3	.	CASSSPPDTQYF
TRBV20-1	TRBJ2-7	.	CSASDQTYEQYF
TRBV14	TRBJ2-3	.	CASSPSLTSVTDTQYF
TRBV5-1	TRBJ1-4	.	CASRFRTADEKLFF
TRBV6-5	TRBJ1-1	.	CASNPITGGTEAFF
TRBV7-2	TRBJ1-3	.	CASGTISGNTIYF
TRBV5-5	TRBJ1-3	.	CASSLDRSTGNTIYF
TRBV6-5	TRBJ1-2	.	CASSSGTVWSYTF
TRBV3-1/TRBV3-2	TRBJ1-1	.	CASSQLLRQGMNTEAFF
TRBV11-3	TRBJ2-2	.	CASSLGTGAGELFF
TRBV19	TRBJ2-1	.	CASSIELANQNEQFF
TRBV7-9	TRBJ2-1	.	CASSLLAGSYNEQFF
TRBV7-2	TRBJ1-2	once	CASSPAGGDYGYTF
TRBV6-2/TRBV6-3	TRBJ1-2	.	CASSPGRANYGYTF
TRBV9	TRBJ2-1	.	CASSTRTSGSYNEQFF
TRBV30	TRBJ2-2	.	CAWSSGQGGAGELFF
TRBV28	TRBJ2-7	.	CASKLQGAGDYEQYF
TRBV5-4	TRBJ1-2	few	CASSFDRDVGYTF
TRBV7-8	TRBJ2-3	once	CASSLVRLAKDTQYF
TRBV7-2	TRBJ2-5	.	CASSFTSGQETQYF
TRBV5-6	TRBJ1-6	.	CASTLGALNNSPLHF
TRBV5-6	TRBJ1-1	.	CASSIQATNTEAFF
TRBV6-2/TRBV6-3	TRBJ2-7	.	CASSYRLASAEQYF
TRBV4-1	TRBJ1-5	.	CASSQGTRGSNQPQHF
TRBV28	TRBJ2-1	.	CASSPWGEGYNEQFF
TRBV9	TRBJ1-1	.	CASSVRDSPIAEAFF
TRBV19	TRBJ1-3	.	CASSIVIGNTIYF
TRBV28	TRBJ2-1	once	CASLLDRGRGEQFF
TRBV11-2	TRBJ1-5	.	CASSDRGNQPQHF
TRBV19	TRBJ1-2	.	CASSIDEGPYGYTF
TRBV11-2	TRBJ2-1	.	CASSLASSSYNEQFF
TRBV9	TRBJ2-2	few	CASSVDGLATGELFF